This TCR beta chain originates from a study of blood T cell repertoires in COVID-19. Here immunoSEQ multiplex PCR was the method, and the copy in TCRdb shows in-frame clones only, minus some. The table lists around 420,000 clones, over 75% of them singletons. V was shortened by 1 base and J by 1 base, with 8 bases between the two germline ends. Germline CDR1 SGHTA, CDR2 FQGNSA. The CDR3 contains 14 residues. The chain couples TRBV7-2 to TRBJ2-7; D is ambiguous. The sample comprised PBMCs or T cells enriched from blood (not recorded which). The origin of this receptor is a woman aged 40 to 50 with acute COVID-19. In nucleotides, the CDR3 is TGTGCCAGCAGCTTAGGAGCGCGGTCCTACGAGCAGTACTTC. This translates into CASSLGARSYEQYF. The whole variable domain, remainder taken from reference TRBV7-2 and TRBJ2-7, is GAGVSQSPSNKVTEKGKDVELRCDPISGHTALYWYRQSLGQGLEFLIYFQGNSAPDKSGLPSDRFSAERTGGSVSTLTIQRTQQEDSAVYLCASSLGARSYEQYFGPGTRLTVT.